A selection of T cell receptor beta chains follows, all from one sample in a study of blood T cell repertoires in COVID-19. The protocol was immunoSEQ multiplex PCR, while the TCRdb copy is restricted to in-frame clones and leaves out a portion. This sample has about 52,000 clones, with about 81% found just once. Sequenced sample: peripheral blood. Receptors were obtained from a woman older than 75 with COVID-19, enrolled during active disease. Each CDR3 is given with its conserved first and last residue. The D gene is left open where the match is weak. Part of the rows lack a size; the others show once, few, many or a class for expanded clones.

J	size	D	V	CDR3
TRBJ1-4	once	.	TRBV6-5	CASRTPRQPNEKLFF
TRBJ2-5	.	TRBD2	TRBV12-3/TRBV12-4	CASSTLAGSQAYF
TRBJ1-4	.	TRBD1	TRBV7-9	CASSFGQGLEKLFF
TRBJ1-2	.	TRBD1	TRBV30	CARNGQGTYGYTF
TRBJ1-2	.	TRBD1	TRBV23-1	CASSSDRGMYGYTF
TRBJ2-7	.	.	TRBV14	CASSPFGYEQYF
TRBJ2-7	.	.	TRBV4-2	CASSQVRGYEQYF
TRBJ2-1	.	TRBD2	TRBV19	CASSISGGRAWQFF
TRBJ1-5	.	.	TRBV30	CAWSTTPNQPQHF
TRBJ2-5	few	.	TRBV5-1	CASRSRPSQETQYF
TRBJ1-4	.	TRBD1	TRBV6-1	CASSDGTGFEKLFF
TRBJ1-1	.	.	TRBV19	CASSIGGGAGDMNTEAFF
TRBJ2-7	.	.	TRBV19	CASSITPSYEQYF